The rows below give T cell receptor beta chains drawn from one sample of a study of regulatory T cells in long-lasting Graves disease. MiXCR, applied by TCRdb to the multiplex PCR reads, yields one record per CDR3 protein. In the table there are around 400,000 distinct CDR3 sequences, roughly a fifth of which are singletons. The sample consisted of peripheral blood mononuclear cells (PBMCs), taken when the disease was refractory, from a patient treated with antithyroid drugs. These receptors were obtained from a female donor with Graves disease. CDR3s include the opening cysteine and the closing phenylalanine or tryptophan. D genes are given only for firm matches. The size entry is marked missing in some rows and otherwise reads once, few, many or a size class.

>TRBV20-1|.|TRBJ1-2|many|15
CSARVQPHSNYGYTF
TGCAGTGCTAGAGTTCAGCCACATTCTAACTATGGCTACACCTTC
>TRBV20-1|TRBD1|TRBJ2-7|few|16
CSAREGTAKQPYEQYF
TGCAGTGCTAGAGAGGGGACAGCGAAACAACCCTACGAGCAGTACTTC
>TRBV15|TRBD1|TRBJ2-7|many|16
CATSRAGGQGSYEQYF
TGTGCCACCAGCAGAGCTGGGGGACAGGGGTCCTACGAGCAGTACTTC
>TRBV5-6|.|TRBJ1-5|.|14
CASSLWTKSQPQHF
TGTGCCAGCAGCTTGTGGACAAAGAGTCAGCCCCAGCATTTT
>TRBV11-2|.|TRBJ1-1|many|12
CASRNWNTEAFF
TGTGCCAGCAGAAATTGGAACACTGAAGCTTTCTTT
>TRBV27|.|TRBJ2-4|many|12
CASSDSQNIQYF
TGTGCCAGCAGTGACAGTCAAAACATTCAGTACTTC
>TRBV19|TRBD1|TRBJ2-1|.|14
CASSQGAVYNEQFF
TGTGCCAGTAGTCAGGGGGCCGTCTACAATGAGCAGTTCTTC
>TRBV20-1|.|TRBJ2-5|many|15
CSAPRGPLFRETQYF
TGCAGTGCCCCTAGGGGCCCCCTTTTTAGGGAGACCCAGTACTTC
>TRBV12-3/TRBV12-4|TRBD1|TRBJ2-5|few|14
CASSSETGVETQYF
TGTGCCAGCAGTTCTGAGACAGGGGTAGAGACCCAGTACTTC
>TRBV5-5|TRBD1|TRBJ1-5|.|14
CASSLGRQGQPQHF
TGTGCCAGCAGCTTGGGCCGACAGGGGCAGCCCCAGCATTTT
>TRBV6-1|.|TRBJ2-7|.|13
CASSRADTYEQYF
TGTGCCAGCAGCCGGGCTGATACCTACGAGCAGTACTTC
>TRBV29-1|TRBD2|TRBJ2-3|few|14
CSVEFSGRTDTQYF
TGCAGCGTTGAATTTAGCGGGAGGACAGATACGCAGTATTTT
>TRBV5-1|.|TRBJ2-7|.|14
CASSLGGKFDEQYF
TGCGCCAGCAGCTTGGGAGGGAAGTTCGACGAGCAGTACTTC
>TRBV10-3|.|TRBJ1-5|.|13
CAISEGHDQPQHF
TGTGCCATCAGTGAGGGACATGATCAGCCCCAGCATTTT
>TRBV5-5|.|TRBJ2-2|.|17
CASSLLAGQGGAGELFF
TGTGCCAGCAGCTTGTTAGCGGGACAGGGTGGAGCCGGGGAGCTGTTTTTT
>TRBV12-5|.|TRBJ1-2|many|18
CASGFMTDGAPTGYGYTF
TGTGCTAGTGGTTTTATGACGGACGGAGCCCCCACTGGCTATGGCTACACCTTC
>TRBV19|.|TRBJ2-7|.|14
CASSAGGVGYEQYF
TGTGCCAGCAGTGCAGGCGGAGTGGGTTACGAGCAGTACTTC
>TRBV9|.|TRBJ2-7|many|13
CASSVGRGNEQYF
TGTGCCAGCAGCGTAGGTCGAGGGAACGAGCAGTACTTC
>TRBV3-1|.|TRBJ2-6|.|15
CASSLGTSGANVLTF
TGTGCCAGCAGCCTGGGAACCTCTGGGGCCAACGTCCTGACTTTC
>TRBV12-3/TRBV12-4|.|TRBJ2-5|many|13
CASGPERQETQYF
TGTGCCAGCGGCCCGGAGCGGCAAGAGACCCAGTACTTC
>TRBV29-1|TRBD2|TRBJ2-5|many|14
CSVRTSGSEETQYF
TGCAGCGTTCGAACTAGCGGGAGTGAGGAGACCCAGTACTTC
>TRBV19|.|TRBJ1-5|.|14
CASKIRGDREPQHF
TGTGCCAGTAAAATTAGGGGGGACCGGGAGCCCCAGCATTTT
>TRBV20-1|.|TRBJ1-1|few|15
CSARDGGSLNTEAFF
TGCAGTGCTAGAGACGGAGGGTCTTTGAACACTGAAGCTTTCTTT
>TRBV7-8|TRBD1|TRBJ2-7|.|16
CASSLIGQESSYEQYF
TGTGCCAGCAGCTTAATAGGACAGGAAAGCTCCTACGAGCAGTACTTC
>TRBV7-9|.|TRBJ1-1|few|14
CASRPDRKNTEAFF
TGTGCCAGCAGACCCGACAGGAAGAACACTGAAGCTTTCTTT
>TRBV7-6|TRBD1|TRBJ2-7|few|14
CASSPDRVSYEQYF
TGTGCCAGCAGCCCGGACAGGGTCTCCTACGAGCAGTACTTC
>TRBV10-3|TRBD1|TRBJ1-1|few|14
CAISTTGGDTEAFF
TGTGCCATCAGTACAACAGGGGGGGACACTGAAGCTTTCTTT
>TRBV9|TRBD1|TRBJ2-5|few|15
CASSAGDREEETQYF
TGTGCCAGCAGCGCAGGGGACAGGGAGGAGGAGACCCAGTACTTC
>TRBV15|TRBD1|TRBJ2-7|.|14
CATSGDRAGYEQYF
TGTGCCACCAGCGGTGACAGGGCCGGGTACGAGCAGTACTTC
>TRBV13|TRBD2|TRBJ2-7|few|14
CASSLRLAGGEQYF
TGTGCCAGCAGCTTACGGCTAGCGGGAGGCGAGCAGTACTTC
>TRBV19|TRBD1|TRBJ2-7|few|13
CATGQGDSYEQYF
TGTGCCACAGGACAGGGAGATTCCTACGAGCAGTACTTC